These T cell receptor beta chains were read from a single sample in a study of T cell responses to AZD1222 COVID-19 vaccine. The data were produced by immunoSEQ multiplex PCR, yet TCRdb's version contains in-frame clones alone and is incomplete. The sample carries 90,000 or so clones, approximately 89% recorded once. The input for sequencing was peripheral blood, taken 28 days after the second AZD1222 dose. The receptors originated from an adult who received the AZD1222 COVID-19 vaccine. Both conserved end residues are part of each CDR3. The order of the fields is CDR3 protein, CDR3 DNA, clone size, V gene, D gene, J gene. The D gene is left open where the match is weak. Size tells how often a clone was seen (once, few, many) or the class of an expanded clone, and some rows leave it out.

CDR3aa: CASRSSWIDTQYF
CDR3nt: TGTGCCAGCAGGTCATCTTGGATCGATACGCAGTATTTT
abundance: -
v_gene: TRBV6-5
d_gene: -
j_gene: TRBJ2-3

CDR3aa: CASSLVASGAGGFTDTQYF
CDR3nt: TGTGCCAGCAGCTTAGTAGCCTCGGGGGCAGGGGGTTTTACAGATACGCAGTATTTT
abundance: -
v_gene: TRBV11-2
d_gene: -
j_gene: TRBJ2-3

CDR3aa: CASSLRDGNQPQHF
CDR3nt: TGTGCCAGCAGTCTTAGGGATGGGAATCAGCCCCAGCATTTT
abundance: -
v_gene: TRBV27
d_gene: -
j_gene: TRBJ1-5

CDR3aa: CASSGFLETQYF
CDR3nt: TGCGCCAGCAGCGGGTTTTTGGAGACCCAGTACTTC
abundance: -
v_gene: TRBV5-1
d_gene: -
j_gene: TRBJ2-5

CDR3aa: CASSPESYNEQFF
CDR3nt: TGTGCCTCCTCGCCGGAGTCCTACAATGAGCAGTTCTTC
abundance: few
v_gene: TRBV5-4
d_gene: -
j_gene: TRBJ2-1

CDR3aa: CASSPTSGAVYF
CDR3nt: TGTGCCAGCAGCCCGACTAGTGGGGCAGTGTATTTT
abundance: -
v_gene: TRBV3-1/TRBV3-2
d_gene: -
j_gene: TRBJ2-3

CDR3aa: CASSFGLYGYTF
CDR3nt: TGTGCCAGCAGTTTTGGGCTCTATGGCTACACCTTC
abundance: -
v_gene: TRBV12-3/TRBV12-4
d_gene: -
j_gene: TRBJ1-2

CDR3aa: CASSTRQGISYGYTF
CDR3nt: TGTGCCAGCAGCACCCGACAGGGAATTTCGTATGGCTACACCTTC
abundance: -
v_gene: TRBV4-2
d_gene: TRBD1
j_gene: TRBJ1-2

CDR3aa: CAISAGGRDQPQHF
CDR3nt: TGTGCCATCAGTGCGGGGGGAAGGGATCAGCCCCAGCATTTT
abundance: -
v_gene: TRBV10-3
d_gene: -
j_gene: TRBJ1-5

CDR3aa: CASSSQFYGYTF
CDR3nt: TGTGCCAGCAGTTCACAGTTCTATGGCTACACCTTC
abundance: -
v_gene: TRBV6-5
d_gene: -
j_gene: TRBJ1-2

CDR3aa: CASSPGDRNEQYF
CDR3nt: TGTGCCAGTAGTCCCGGGGACAGGAACGAGCAGTACTTC
abundance: -
v_gene: TRBV19
d_gene: TRBD1
j_gene: TRBJ2-7

CDR3aa: CSASSDSSYEQYF
CDR3nt: TGCAGTGCTAGTTCGGACAGCTCCTACGAGCAGTACTTC
abundance: -
v_gene: TRBV20-1
d_gene: -
j_gene: TRBJ2-7

CDR3aa: CASSLEGSSYNEQFF
CDR3nt: TGCGCCAGCAGCTTGGAAGGGAGCTCCTACAATGAGCAGTTCTTC
abundance: -
v_gene: TRBV5-1
d_gene: -
j_gene: TRBJ2-1

CDR3aa: CASSGQGRTDTQYF
CDR3nt: TGCGCCAGCAGTGGACAGGGCAGAACAGATACGCAGTATTTT
abundance: -
v_gene: TRBV10-2
d_gene: TRBD1
j_gene: TRBJ2-3

CDR3aa: CASSGGPGKTQYF
CDR3nt: TGTGCCAGCTCCGGGGGCCCGGGGAAGACCCAGTACTTC
abundance: -
v_gene: TRBV12-3/TRBV12-4
d_gene: -
j_gene: TRBJ2-5

CDR3aa: CASSPGTSGGGSYNEQFF
CDR3nt: TGTGCCAGCAGCCCCGGGACTAGCGGGGGGGGGTCCTACAATGAGCAGTTCTTC
abundance: -
v_gene: TRBV7-3
d_gene: TRBD2
j_gene: TRBJ2-1